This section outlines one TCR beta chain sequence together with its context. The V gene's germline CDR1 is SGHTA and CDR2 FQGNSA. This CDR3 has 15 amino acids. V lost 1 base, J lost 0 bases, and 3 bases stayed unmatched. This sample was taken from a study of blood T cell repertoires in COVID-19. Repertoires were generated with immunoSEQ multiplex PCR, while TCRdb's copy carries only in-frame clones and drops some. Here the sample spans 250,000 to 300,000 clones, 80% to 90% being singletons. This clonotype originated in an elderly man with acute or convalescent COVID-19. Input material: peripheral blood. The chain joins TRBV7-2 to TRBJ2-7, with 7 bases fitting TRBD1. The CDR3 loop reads CASSLGTGASYEQYF. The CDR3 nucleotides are TGTGCCAGCAGCTTAGGGACAGGCGCCTCCTACGAGCAGTACTTC.